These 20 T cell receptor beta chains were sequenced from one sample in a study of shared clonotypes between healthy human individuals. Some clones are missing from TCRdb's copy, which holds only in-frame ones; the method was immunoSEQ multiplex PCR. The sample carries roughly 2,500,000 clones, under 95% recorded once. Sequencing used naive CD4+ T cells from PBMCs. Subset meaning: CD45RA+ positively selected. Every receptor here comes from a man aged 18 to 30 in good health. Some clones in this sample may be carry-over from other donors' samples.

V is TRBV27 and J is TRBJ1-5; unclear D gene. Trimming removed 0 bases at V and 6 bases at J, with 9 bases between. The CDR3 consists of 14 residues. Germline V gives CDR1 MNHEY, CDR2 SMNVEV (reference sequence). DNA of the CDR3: TGTGCCAGCAGTTTATCAGGGTTCCTTCAGCCCCAGCATTTT. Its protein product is CASSLSGFLQPQHF.

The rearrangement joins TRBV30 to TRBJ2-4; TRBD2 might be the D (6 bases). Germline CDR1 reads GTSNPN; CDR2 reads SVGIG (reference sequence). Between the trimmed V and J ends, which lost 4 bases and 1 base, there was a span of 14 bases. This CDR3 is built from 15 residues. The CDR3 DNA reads TGTGCCTGGAAGGGGACCCGGGGGGCCAAAAACATTCAGTACTTC. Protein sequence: CAWKGTRGAKNIQYF.

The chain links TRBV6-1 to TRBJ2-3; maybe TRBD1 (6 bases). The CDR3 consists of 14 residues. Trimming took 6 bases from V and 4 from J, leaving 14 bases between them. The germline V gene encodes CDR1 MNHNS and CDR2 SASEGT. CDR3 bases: TGTGCCAGCAGGGACAGAGTTGGTTCAGATACGCAGTATTTT. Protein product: CASRDRVGSDTQYF.

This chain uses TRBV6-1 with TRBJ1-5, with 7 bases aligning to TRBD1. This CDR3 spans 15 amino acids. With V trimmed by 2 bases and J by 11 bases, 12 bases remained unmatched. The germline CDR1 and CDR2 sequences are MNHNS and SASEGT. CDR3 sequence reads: CASSEWAGGDRSQHF. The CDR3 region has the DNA TGTGCCAGCAGTGAATGGGCAGGGGGTGACAGGTCCCAGCATTTT.

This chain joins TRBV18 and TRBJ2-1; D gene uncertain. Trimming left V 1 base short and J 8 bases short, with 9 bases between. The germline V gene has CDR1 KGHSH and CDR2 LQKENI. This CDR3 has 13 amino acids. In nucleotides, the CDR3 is TGTGCCAGCTCACCACGGGTCTTGGATGAGCAGTTCTTC. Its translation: CASSPRVLDEQFF.

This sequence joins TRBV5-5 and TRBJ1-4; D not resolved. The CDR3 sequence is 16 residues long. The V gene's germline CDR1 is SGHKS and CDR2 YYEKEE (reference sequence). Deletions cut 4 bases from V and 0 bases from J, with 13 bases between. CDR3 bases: TGTGCCAGCAGCCTGCAACCGGTTGCAACTAATGAAAAACTGTTTTTT. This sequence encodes CASSLQPVATNEKLFF.

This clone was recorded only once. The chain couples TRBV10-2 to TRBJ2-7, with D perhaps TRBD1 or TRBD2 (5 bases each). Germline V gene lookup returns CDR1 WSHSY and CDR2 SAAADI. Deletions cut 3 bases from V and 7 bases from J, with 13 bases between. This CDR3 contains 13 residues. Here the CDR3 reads CASSDNRWGEQYF. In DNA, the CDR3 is TGCGCCAGCAGTGACAACCGGTGGGGGGAGCAGTACTTC.

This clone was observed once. This CDR3 reads CATSTPLTYEQYF. The DNA of the CDR3 is TGTGCCACCAGCACTCCATTAACCTACGAGCAGTACTTC. This chain links TRBV15 with TRBJ2-7; D is ambiguous. Trimming removed 4 bases from V and 2 bases from J, with 9 bases in between. This CDR3 has 13 amino acids. Germline CDR1 reads LNHNV; CDR2 reads YYDKDF (reference sequence).

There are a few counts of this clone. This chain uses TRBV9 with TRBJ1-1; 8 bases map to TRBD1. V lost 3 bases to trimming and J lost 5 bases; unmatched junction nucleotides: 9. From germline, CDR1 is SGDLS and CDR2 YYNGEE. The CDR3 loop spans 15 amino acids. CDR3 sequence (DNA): TGTGCCAGCAGCGGGCTTTGGACAGGGACTACTGAAGCTTTCTTT. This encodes CASSGLWTGTTEAFF.

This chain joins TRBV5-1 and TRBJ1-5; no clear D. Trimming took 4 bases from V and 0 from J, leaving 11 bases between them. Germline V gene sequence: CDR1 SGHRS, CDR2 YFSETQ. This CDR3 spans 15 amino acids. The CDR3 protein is CASSPEAFSNQPQHF. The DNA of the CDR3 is TGCGCCAGCAGCCCAGAGGCGTTTAGCAATCAGCCCCAGCATTTT.

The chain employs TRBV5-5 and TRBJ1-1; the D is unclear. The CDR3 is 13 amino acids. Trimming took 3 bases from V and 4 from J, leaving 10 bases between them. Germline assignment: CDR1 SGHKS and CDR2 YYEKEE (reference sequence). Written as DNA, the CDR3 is TGTGCCAGCAGCTCGGACCCGGGCACTGAAGCTTTCTTT. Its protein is CASSSDPGTEAFF.

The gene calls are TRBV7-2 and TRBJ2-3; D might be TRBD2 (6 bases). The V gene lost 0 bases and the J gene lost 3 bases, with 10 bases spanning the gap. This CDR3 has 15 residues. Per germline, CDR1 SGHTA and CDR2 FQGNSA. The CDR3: CASSLAREWTDTQYF. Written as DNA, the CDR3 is TGTGCCAGCAGCTTAGCCCGGGAGTGGACAGATACGCAGTATTTT.

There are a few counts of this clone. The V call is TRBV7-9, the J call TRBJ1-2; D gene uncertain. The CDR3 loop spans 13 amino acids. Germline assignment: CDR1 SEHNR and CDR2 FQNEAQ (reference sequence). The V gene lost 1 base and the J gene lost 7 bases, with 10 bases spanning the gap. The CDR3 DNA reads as TGTGCCAGCAGCTTAGGGATAACCTCTGGCTACACCTTC. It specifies CASSLGITSGYTF.

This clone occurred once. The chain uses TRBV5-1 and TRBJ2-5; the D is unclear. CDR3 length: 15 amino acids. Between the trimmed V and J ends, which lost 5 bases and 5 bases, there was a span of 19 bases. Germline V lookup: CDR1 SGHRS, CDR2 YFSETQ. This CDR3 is CASSSGSRRTETQYF. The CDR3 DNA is TGCGCCAGCAGTAGTGGCAGCAGGCGTACGGAGACCCAGTACTTC. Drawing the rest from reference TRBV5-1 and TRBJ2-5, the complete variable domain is KAGVTQTPRYLIKTRGQQVTLSCSPISGHRSVSWYQQTPGQGLQFLFEYFSETQRNKGNFPGRFSGRQFSNSRSEMNVSTLELGDSALYLCASSSGSRRTETQYFGPGTRLLVL.

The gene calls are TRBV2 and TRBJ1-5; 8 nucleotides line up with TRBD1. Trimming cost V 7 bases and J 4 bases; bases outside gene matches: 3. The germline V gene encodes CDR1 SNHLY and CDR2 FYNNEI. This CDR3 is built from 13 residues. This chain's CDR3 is CASKQGVNQPQHF. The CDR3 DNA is TGTGCCAGCAAACAGGGGGTGAATCAGCCCCAGCATTTT.

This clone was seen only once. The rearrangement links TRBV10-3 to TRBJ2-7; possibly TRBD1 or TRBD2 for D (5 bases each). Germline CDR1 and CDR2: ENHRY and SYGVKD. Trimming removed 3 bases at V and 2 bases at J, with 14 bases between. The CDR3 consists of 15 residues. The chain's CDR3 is CAISENPGTAYEQYF. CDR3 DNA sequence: TGTGCCATCAGTGAAAACCCCGGGACGGCCTACGAGCAGTACTTC.

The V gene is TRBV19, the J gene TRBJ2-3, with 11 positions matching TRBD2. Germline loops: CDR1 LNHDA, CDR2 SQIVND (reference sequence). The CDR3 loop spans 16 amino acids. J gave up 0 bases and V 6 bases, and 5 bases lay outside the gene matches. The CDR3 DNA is TGTGCCAGTAGCCTGGGACTAGCGGTTAGCACAGATACGCAGTATTTT. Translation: CASSLGLAVSTDTQYF. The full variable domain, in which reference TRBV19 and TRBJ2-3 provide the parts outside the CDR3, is DGGITQSPKYLFRKEGQNVTLSCEQNLNHDAMYWYRQDPGQGLRLIYYSQIVNDFQKGDIAEGYSVSREKKESFPLTVTSAQKNPTAFYLCASSLGLAVSTDTQYFGPGTRLTVL.

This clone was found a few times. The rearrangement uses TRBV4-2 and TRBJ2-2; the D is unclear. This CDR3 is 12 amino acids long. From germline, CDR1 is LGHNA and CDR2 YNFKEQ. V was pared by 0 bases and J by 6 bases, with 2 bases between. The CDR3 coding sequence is TGTGCCAGCAGCCAAGATTCCGGGGAGCTGTTTTTT. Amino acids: CASSQDSGELFF.

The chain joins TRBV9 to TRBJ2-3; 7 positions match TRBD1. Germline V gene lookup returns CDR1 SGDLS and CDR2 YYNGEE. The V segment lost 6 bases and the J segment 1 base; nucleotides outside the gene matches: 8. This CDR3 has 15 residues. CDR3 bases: TGTGCCAGCAACAGACAGGGTCTCGGCACAGATACGCAGTATTTT. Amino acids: CASNRQGLGTDTQYF.

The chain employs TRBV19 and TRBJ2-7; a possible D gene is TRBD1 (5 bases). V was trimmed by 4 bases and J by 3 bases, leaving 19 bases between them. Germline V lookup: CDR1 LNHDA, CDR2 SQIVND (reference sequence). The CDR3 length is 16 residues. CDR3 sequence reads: CASSTSRLGAHYEQYF. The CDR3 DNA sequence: TGTGCCAGTAGTACTTCGCGTCTAGGGGCTCACTACGAGCAGTACTTC.